Listed here are 10 T cell receptor beta chains from one sample, sequenced in a study of cytotoxic CD8 clonotypes in ibrutinib-treated CLL. Libraries were prepared by immunoSEQ multiplex PCR; TCRdb keeps only in-frame clonotypes and omits some of them. The sample yields hundreds of thousands of clones, around 75% seen once. Sequenced here: PBMCs, sampled after 12 months of ibrutinib treatment. The receptors come from a human donor with chronic lymphocytic leukemia.

The CDR3, as DNA: TGTGCCAGCAGCTTAGGCGCATCGAGCTCCTACGAGCAGTACTTC. Its protein product is CASSLGASSSYEQYF. V usage is TRBV5-4 and J usage is TRBJ2-7, with D unresolved. The CDR3 has 15 residues. Per the germline V gene, CDR1 is SGHNT and CDR2 is YYREEE (reference sequence). V gave up 2 bases and J gave up 0 bases, with 12 bases separating them.

The gene calls are TRBV6-6 and TRBJ2-7; 7 bases align to TRBD1. Germline V gene data show CDR1 as MNHNY and CDR2 as SVGAGI (reference sequence). There are 16 residues in the CDR3. V shed 2 bases and J 1 base; nucleotides not matched to a gene: 8. In DNA, the CDR3 is TGTGCCAGCAGTTACCCGAGCACAGGGGTATCCTACGAGCAGTACTTC. Protein product: CASSYPSTGVSYEQYF.

This clone was counted a single time. The chain carries TRBV5-1 and TRBJ1-1; no reliable D call. Looked up from germline, CDR1 is SGHRS and CDR2 is YFSETQ. The V end lost 1 base, the J end lost 2 bases, and 12 bases lay between the germline ends. The length of the CDR3 is 15 residues. The CDR3 coding sequence is TGCGCCAGCAGCTTGACCCTGCGGATAAACACTGAAGCTTTCTTT. Its translation is CASSLTLRINTEAFF. Based on the CDR3 plus reference TRBV5-1 and TRBJ1-1, the full variable domain is KAGVTQTPRYLIKTRGQQVTLSCSPISGHRSVSWYQQTPGQGLQFLFEYFSETQRNKGNFPGRFSGRQFSNSRSEMNVSTLELGDSALYLCASSLTLRINTEAFFGQGTRLTVV.

The V gene is TRBV5-1, the J gene TRBJ1-3; D is uncertain. Germline V gene data show CDR1 as SGHRS and CDR2 as YFSETQ. V lost 1 base and J 2 bases, leaving 13 bases between the germline ends. The CDR3 covers 16 residues. The CDR3 loop is CASSLSGRSAGNTIYF. Here the CDR3 DNA reads TGCGCCAGCAGCTTGAGCGGCCGGAGCGCTGGAAACACCATATATTTT.

This sequence joins TRBV19 and TRBJ2-1, with TRBD2 matching over 7 bases. The germline V gene has CDR1 LNHDA and CDR2 SQIVND (reference sequence). V shed 7 bases, J shed 7 bases, and the junction held 7 bases outside the gene matches. This CDR3 spans 13 amino acids. The DNA of the CDR3 is TGTGCCAGTAAGAGCGGGACTTTTAATGAGCAGTTCTTC. Translation: CASKSGTFNEQFF.

The chain has TRBV28 and TRBJ2-7; the match to TRBD2 covers 7 bases. CDR1 and CDR2 (germline): MDHEN, SYDVKM. The CDR3 has 12 residues. V lost 7 bases to trimming and J lost 3 bases; unmatched junction nucleotides: 3. CDR3 in DNA: TGTGCCAGCAAGCTAGCGGACTACGAGCAGTACTTC. Translated, it gives CASKLADYEQYF.

This chain uses TRBV21-1 with TRBJ1-3. TRBV21-1 is an annotated pseudogene. The CDR3 has 17 amino acids. CDR3 sequence reads: CASSKEVVADHRNTIYF. CDR3 bases: TGTGCCAGCAGCAAAGAGGTTGTCGCAGACCATAGAAACACCATATATTTT.

This chain joins TRBV7-2 and TRBJ1-5; weak D call: TRBD1 (5 bases). The V gene's germline CDR1 is SGHTA and CDR2 FQGNSA. V dropped 5 bases and J dropped 5 bases, with 16 bases sitting between them. This CDR3 contains 15 residues. The CDR3 DNA follows: TGTGCCAGCAGCACCGCCGGGGCAGCGTATCAGCCCCAGCATTTT. Translation gives CASSTAGAAYQPQHF.

This chain connects TRBV9 to TRBJ2-2; the D gene is possibly TRBD2 (6 bases). V lost 0 bases to trimming and J lost 0 bases, with 9 bases between them. CDR3 length: 16 residues. Germline assignment: CDR1 SGDLS and CDR2 YYNGEE. The CDR3 DNA is TGTGCCAGCAGCGTAGACCCGGGGGCGAACACCGGGGAGCTGTTTTTT. Its translation is CASSVDPGANTGELFF.

The CDR3 reads CASSLFTGGARGEQYF. CDR3 DNA sequence: TGTGCCAGCAGTTTATTTACAGGGGGCGCACGTGGCGAGCAGTACTTC. V usage is TRBV28 and J usage is TRBJ2-7; TRBD1 aligns across 9 bases. The CDR3 consists of 16 residues. Germline CDR1 reads MDHEN; CDR2 reads SYDVKM. V shed 1 base and J 6 bases; nucleotides not matched to a gene: 10. Combining the CDR3 with reference TRBV28 and TRBJ2-7 gives the whole variable domain DVKVTQSSRYLVKRTGEKVFLECVQDMDHENMFWYRQDPGLGLRLIYFSYDVKMKEKGDIPEGYSVSREKKERFSLILESASTNQTSMYLCASSLFTGGARGEQYFGPGTRLTVT.